This TCR beta chain comes out of a study of cytomegalovirus exposure and HLA in healthy donors. CDR3 length: 12 amino acids. The trim removed 6 bases at V and 8 bases at J, leaving 5 bases unmatched. Germline-derived CDR1 and CDR2 are MNHEY and SVGAGI. PCR involved 60 Vbeta and 13 Jbeta primers. The assay was immunoSEQ multiplex PCR, and TCRdb's table has in-frame clones only and misses some. The sample has about 120,000 clones; 17% are singletons. This clone was seen a few times. The TCR was taken from a female donor in good health and CMV-seropositive. V gene TRBV6-5 combines with J gene TRBJ1-2, with TRBD1 identical over 8 bases. The material sequenced was PBMCs. This CDR3 reads CASSQGAGGYTF. The CDR3 bases are TGTGCCAGCAGCCAGGGGGCGGGAGGCTACACCTTC.